Each of the 9 T cell receptor beta chains below was sequenced from the same sample in a study of blood T cell repertoires in COVID-19. Only in-frame clones appear in the TCRdb table, and some are missing; sequencing was by immunoSEQ multiplex PCR. The sample holds over 250,000 clones; 89% are singletons and the top ten take around 13%. Sequencing input: peripheral blood. Receptors were obtained from a woman aged 55-69 years with acute or convalescent COVID-19.

The rearrangement uses TRBV24-1 and TRBJ2-1; 12 bases are shared with TRBD2. This CDR3 has 17 residues. V lost 1 base to trimming and J lost 6 bases; unmatched junction nucleotides: 6. CDR1 KGHDR and CDR2 SFDVKD come from the germline V gene. As DNA, the CDR3 is TGTGCCACCAGTGATTTCCCTAGCGGGAGGGCCTTCAATGAGCAGTTCTTC. Residues: CATSDFPSGRAFNEQFF.

The sample holds one count of this clone. The chain joins TRBV27 to TRBJ2-2, with TRBD1 matching 9 bases. This CDR3 is built from 17 residues. Germline trimming cut 7 bases from V and 1 base from J; bases unmatched to any gene: 10. Germline CDR1 reads MNHEY; CDR2 reads SMNVEV (reference sequence). The CDR3 DNA follows: TGTGCCAGCACTCTACTCTGGACAGGGGTGAACACCGGGGAGCTGTTTTTT. It yields the protein CASTLLWTGVNTGELFF.

The J gene is TRBJ2-7, the V gene TRBV27; maybe TRBD1 (7 bases). Germline lookup yields CDR1 MNHEY and CDR2 SMNVEV (reference sequence). The germline V and J ends were trimmed by 5 bases and 7 bases, with 12 bases remaining between them. The CDR3 has 12 residues. The chain's CDR3 is CASSPRGREQYF. For the CDR3, the DNA is TGTGCCAGCAGTCCCAGGGGGAGGGAGCAGTACTTC.

The V and J genes are TRBV6-2 or TRBV6-3 and TRBJ1-1, with a weak D call TRBD1 (6 bases). The CDR3 is 19 amino acids. From germline, CDR1 is MNHEY and CDR2 SVGEGT. Trimming removed 0 bases from V and 7 bases from J, with 27 bases in between. This CDR3 reads CASSYSLGAQPPSAIEAFF. In DNA, the CDR3 is TGTGCCAGCAGTTACTCGTTGGGGGCACAACCGCCCTCGGCTATTGAAGCTTTCTTT.

V is TRBV7-6 and J is TRBJ2-2; 7 nucleotides agree with TRBD2. V was clipped by 1 base and J by 0 bases; unmatched bases: 5. The CDR3 sequence is 17 residues long. The germline gives CDR1 SGHVS, CDR2 FNYEAQ. CDR3 DNA sequence: TGTGCCAGCAGCTTAGGGGACCGGGGGGCGAACACCGGGGAGCTGTTTTTT. Its translation: CASSLGDRGANTGELFF.

The chain employs TRBV9 and TRBJ2-2, with 9 bases lining up with TRBD2. The CDR3 totals 15 residues. Germline CDR1 is SGDLS and CDR2 is YYNGEE. J was trimmed by 6 bases and V by 0 bases; bases with no gene match: 3. CDR3 amino acids: CASSVGREGPGELFF. The CDR3, as DNA: TGTGCCAGCAGCGTAGGGCGGGAGGGTCCCGGGGAGCTGTTTTTT.

The chain has TRBV27 and TRBJ1-1; a weak D match, TRBD1 (6 bases). From germline, CDR1 is MNHEY and CDR2 SMNVEV (reference sequence). CDR3 length: 15 amino acids. Deletions cut 8 bases from V and 1 base from J, with 17 bases between. CDR3 region: CASRNTGSRNTEAFF. CDR3 bases: TGTGCCAGCCGAAATACAGGGTCCCGGAACACTGAAGCTTTCTTT.

The chain recombines TRBV5-1 with TRBJ1-6; the match to TRBD1 covers 9 bases. Germline CDR1 is SGHRS and CDR2 is YFSETQ. There are 16 residues in the CDR3. After removal of 3 bases from V and 9 bases from J, the junction contained 10 bases not matched to a gene. CDR3 DNA sequence: TGCGCCAGCAGCTCGGCGGGACAGGGACCATTTTCACCCCTCCACTTT. Protein product: CASSSAGQGPFSPLHF.

The chain carries TRBV5-8 and TRBJ2-5; no reliable D call. Deletions cut 0 bases from V and 4 bases from J, with 7 bases between. Germline V gives CDR1 SGHTS, CDR2 YDEGEE. This CDR3 has 13 residues. CDR3 sequence (DNA): TGTGCCAGCAGCTTGGCCTATCGAGAGACCCAGTACTTC. Its translation is CASSLAYRETQYF.